The 13 T cell receptor beta chains below come from one sample, sequenced in a study of tissue T cells after allogeneic stem cell transplantation. The data were produced by immunoSEQ multiplex PCR, yet TCRdb's version contains in-frame clones alone and is incomplete. The table records about 12,000 clones, approximately 70% of them present only once. The specimen comprised tissue from the right colon, sampled at autopsy. Every receptor here comes from a woman between 18 and 55 years old with breast cancer.

The chain employs TRBV4-1 and TRBJ2-1, with a weak D call TRBD2 (6 bases). V shed 1 base and J shed 5 bases, with 15 bases lying between them. This CDR3 has 16 amino acids. The germline V gene encodes CDR1 MGHRA and CDR2 YSYEKL. The CDR3 spells CASSQVSGTQHNEQFF. DNA of the CDR3: TGCGCCAGCAGCCAAGTTTCAGGGACTCAACACAATGAGCAGTTCTTC.

The rearrangement joins TRBV12-5 to TRBJ1-5; D not resolved. Trimming took 4 bases from V and 16 from J, leaving 8 bases between them. In germline, CDR1 is LGHNT, CDR2 FRNRAP. CDR3 length: 9 residues. The CDR3 here is CASGSPPHF. In DNA form, the CDR3 reads TGTGCTAGTGGTTCCCCTCCCCATTTT.

The chain combines TRBV3-1 (or the pseudogene TRBV3-2) with TRBJ1-2; D not resolved. Germline loops: CDR1 LGHDT, CDR2 YNNKEL (reference sequence). Trimming removed 1 base from V and 4 bases from J, with 13 bases in between. The CDR3 runs to 15 residues. The CDR3 DNA reads as TGTGCCAGCAGCCAAGTCTCCAGGCCGGGCTATGGCTACACCTTC. It codes for CASSQVSRPGYGYTF.

This clone was seen a single time. The J gene is TRBJ2-3, the V gene TRBV14, with D unclear. The V end lost 1 base, the J end lost 4 bases, and 9 bases lay between the germline ends. The germline V gene encodes CDR1 SGHDN and CDR2 FVKESK. The CDR3 runs to 14 residues. The CDR3 region is CASSQAFLPDTQYF. In nucleotides, the CDR3 is TGTGCCAGCAGCCAAGCCTTTTTACCAGATACGCAGTATTTT.

This clone was counted only a few times. The chain has TRBV10-2 and TRBJ2-7; either TRBD1 or TRBD2 may fit D (5 bases each). Deletions cut 4 bases from V and 2 bases from J, with 15 bases between. There are 15 residues in the CDR3. The germline CDR1 and CDR2 sequences are WSHSY and SAAADI. CDR3 nucleotide sequence: TGCGCCAGCAGTGGACTACCCCCAGGGACCTACGAGCAGTACTTC. It encodes CASSGLPPGTYEQYF.

The chain uses TRBV28 and TRBJ2-1; tentatively, D is TRBD1 or TRBD2 (6 bases each). CDR3 length: 16 amino acids. From germline, CDR1 is MDHEN and CDR2 SYDVKM. With 8 bases removed from V and 0 bases from J, the gap between germline ends came to 17 bases. The CDR3 DNA reads as TGTGCCAGCCGGAGGGCAGGGGTCTCCTCCTACAATGAGCAGTTCTTC. It encodes CASRRAGVSSYNEQFF.

The chain joins TRBV28 to TRBJ2-5; 9 nucleotides match TRBD2. V was clipped by 5 bases and J by 5 bases; unmatched bases: 6. The V gene's germline CDR1 is MDHEN and CDR2 SYDVKM. This CDR3 is 14 amino acids long. This CDR3 is CASSPAGGGETQYF. The CDR3 DNA follows: TGTGCCAGCAGTCCAGCGGGAGGTGGGGAGACCCAGTACTTC.

The rearrangement joins TRBV28 to TRBJ2-1; D might be TRBD1 or TRBD2, each matching 5 bases. From germline, CDR1 is MDHEN and CDR2 SYDVKM. V was cut by 5 bases and J by 13 bases, with 18 bases left in between. The CDR3 covers 13 residues. In nucleotides, the CDR3 is TGTGCCAGCAGTCTGACCCGGGACCTCGGCCAGTTCTTC. Its protein is CASSLTRDLGQFF. Full variable domain (outside the CDR3, taken from reference TRBV28 and TRBJ2-1): DVKVTQSSRYLVKRTGEKVFLECVQDMDHENMFWYRQDPGLGLRLIYFSYDVKMKEKGDIPEGYSVSREKKERFSLILESASTNQTSMYLCASSLTRDLGQFFGPGTRLTVL.

The chain recombines TRBV6-1 with TRBJ2-7, with TRBD1 identical over 8 bases. The germline CDR1 and CDR2 sequences are MNHNS and SASEGT. There are 16 residues in the CDR3. After removal of 4 bases from V and 2 bases from J, the junction contained 10 bases not matched to a gene. In DNA, the CDR3 is TGTGCCAGCAGTGCGCGGACAGGGCAATCACCCTACGAGCAGTACTTC. Translation: CASSARTGQSPYEQYF.

The count of this clone is one. The V and J genes are TRBV7-6 and TRBJ2-2; D is possibly TRBD1 or TRBD2 (5 bases each). CDR1 and CDR2 (germline): SGHVS, FNYEAQ. Trimming cost V 3 bases and J 3 bases, with 8 bases left between them. This CDR3 contains 14 residues. The CDR3 DNA is TGTGCCAGCAGCTTTGGGGGTTACACCGGGGAGCTGTTTTTT. It yields the protein CASSFGGYTGELFF.

This clone was picked up a small number of times. This rearrangement joins TRBV7-2 to TRBJ1-4; D is ambiguous. The ends were cut back, 1 base at V and 2 bases at J, with 2 bases in the middle. The CDR3 runs to 13 residues. Germline CDR1 SGHTA, CDR2 FQGNSA. The CDR3 protein is CASSLVTNEKLFF. Here the CDR3 DNA reads TGTGCCAGCAGCTTAGTTACTAATGAAAAACTGTTTTTT.

This clone was seen more than once but under ten times. The rearrangement joins TRBV27 to TRBJ2-7; D may match TRBD1 or TRBD2 (6 bases each). CDR1 is MNHEY and CDR2 is SMNVEV in the germline V gene (reference sequence). Trimming removed 5 bases from V and 0 bases from J, with 14 bases in between. This CDR3 comprises 15 residues. The DNA of the CDR3 is TGTGCCAGCAGTGGGTGGGGGGCCCTCTCCTACGAGCAGTACTTC. It codes for CASSGWGALSYEQYF.

The rearrangement joins TRBV6-1 to TRBJ2-1; 9 bases fit TRBD2. The CDR3 has 17 amino acids. The V segment lost 0 bases and the J segment 2 bases; nucleotides outside the gene matches: 5. Germline V gene lookup returns CDR1 MNHNS and CDR2 SASEGT. CDR3 protein: CASSEAATSGAYNEQFF. Here the CDR3 DNA reads TGTGCCAGCAGTGAAGCGGCGACTAGCGGAGCCTACAATGAGCAGTTCTTC.